This is a list of T cell receptor beta chains from one sample in a study of blood T cells in healthy people across ages. TCRdb re-analysed the 5' RACE reads in MiXCR, keeping a single row per CDR3 protein. In the table there are approximately 1.5 million distinct CDR3 sequences, approximately 32% of which are singletons. Material: blood. The source of these receptors is a woman aged 25-40 years in good health. CDR3s include the opening cysteine and the closing phenylalanine or tryptophan. Fields, in order: D gene, clone size, CDR3 length, J gene, V gene, CDR3 DNA, CDR3 protein. D genes are given only for firm matches. Size is omitted from some rows. Given values are once, few, many or a class for expanded clones.

d_gene: NA
abundance: NA
len: 12
j_gene: TRBJ1-5
v_gene: TRBV6-6
CDR3nt: TGTGCCGGCAGTTCCCCTTATGAAGCCCAGCATTTT
CDR3aa: CAGSSPYEAQHF

d_gene: NA
abundance: few
len: 14
j_gene: TRBJ2-3
v_gene: TRBV6-1
CDR3nt: TGTGCCAGCAGTGAAGCGCTAGCTCGGGATACGCAGTATTTT
CDR3aa: CASSEALARDTQYF

d_gene: NA
abundance: NA
len: 15
j_gene: TRBJ2-3
v_gene: TRBV5-6
CDR3nt: TGTGCCAGCAGCTTGGCAGACTCCCACACAGATACGCAGTATTTT
CDR3aa: CASSLADSHTDTQYF

d_gene: TRBD1
abundance: many
len: 15
j_gene: TRBJ2-3
v_gene: TRBV4-1
CDR3nt: TGCGCCAGCAGCCAATGGGACAGGGGTACAGATACGCAGTATTTT
CDR3aa: CASSQWDRGTDTQYF

d_gene: NA
abundance: few
len: 11
j_gene: TRBJ1-4
v_gene: TRBV28
CDR3nt: TGTGCCAGCGCGGGCGTGGGAAAACTGTTTTTT
CDR3aa: CASAGVGKLFF

d_gene: TRBD2
abundance: NA
len: 16
j_gene: TRBJ2-1
v_gene: TRBV20-1
CDR3nt: TGCAGTGCTAGACCCGATCTGGCGGGAGCGCATAATGAGCAGTTCTTC
CDR3aa: CSARPDLAGAHNEQFF

d_gene: NA
abundance: NA
len: 14
j_gene: TRBJ1-1
v_gene: TRBV12-3/TRBV12-4
CDR3nt: TGTGCCAGCAGTTGGGAGAGGGGGAGAACTGAAGCTTTCTTT
CDR3aa: CASSWERGRTEAFF

d_gene: NA
abundance: NA
len: 14
j_gene: TRBJ2-7
v_gene: TRBV7-9
CDR3nt: TGTGCCAGCAGCCCGGACCGGGGAGGACCCGAGCAGTACTTC
CDR3aa: CASSPDRGGPEQYF

d_gene: TRBD2
abundance: NA
len: 15
j_gene: TRBJ2-1
v_gene: TRBV20-1
CDR3nt: TGCAGTGCTTTGCTCGGGGGGTCCGCCTACAATGAGCAGTTCTTC
CDR3aa: CSALLGGSAYNEQFF

d_gene: NA
abundance: NA
len: 16
j_gene: TRBJ2-7
v_gene: TRBV19
CDR3nt: TGTGCCAGTAGTATAGCGGGGGGCGGATATCCCTACGAGCAGTACTTC
CDR3aa: CASSIAGGGYPYEQYF

d_gene: TRBD1
abundance: NA
len: 15
j_gene: TRBJ1-2
v_gene: TRBV4-2
CDR3nt: TGTGCCAGCAGCCCTAGGACAGGAAAGAACTATGGCTACACCTTC
CDR3aa: CASSPRTGKNYGYTF

d_gene: NA
abundance: few
len: 14
j_gene: TRBJ2-7
v_gene: TRBV5-1
CDR3nt: TGCGCCAGCAGACCTTTTGGTGGGTCCTACGAGCAGTACTTC
CDR3aa: CASRPFGGSYEQYF

d_gene: NA
abundance: NA
len: 13
j_gene: TRBJ1-1
v_gene: TRBV5-1
CDR3nt: TGCGCCAGCAGCACTACAGGGAACACTGAAGCTTTCTTT
CDR3aa: CASSTTGNTEAFF

d_gene: NA
abundance: NA
len: 13
j_gene: TRBJ2-7
v_gene: TRBV4-1
CDR3nt: TGCGCCAGCAGCCAACCGTGGGTCGCCGAGCAGTACTTC
CDR3aa: CASSQPWVAEQYF

d_gene: NA
abundance: NA
len: 16
j_gene: TRBJ1-2
v_gene: TRBV11-2
CDR3nt: TGTGCCAGCAGCCCGGGGGGGCCGGAATCATACTATGGCTACACCTTC
CDR3aa: CASSPGGPESYYGYTF

d_gene: NA
abundance: NA
len: 16
j_gene: TRBJ2-7
v_gene: TRBV28
CDR3nt: TGTGCCAGCAGTGCCTCGCGGGCCAAGCAGGCCTACGAGCAGTACTTC
CDR3aa: CASSASRAKQAYEQYF

d_gene: TRBD2
abundance: few
len: 16
j_gene: TRBJ2-5
v_gene: TRBV7-9
CDR3nt: TGTGCCAGCAGCTTACGAGTAGGCGGGGGCCAAGAGACCCAGTACTTC
CDR3aa: CASSLRVGGGQETQYF

d_gene: TRBD1
abundance: NA
len: 15
j_gene: TRBJ2-7
v_gene: TRBV18
CDR3nt: TGTGCCAGCTCACCACCTTCCGGGACAGGTTACGAGCAGTACTTC
CDR3aa: CASSPPSGTGYEQYF

d_gene: TRBD1
abundance: NA
len: 17
j_gene: TRBJ2-6
v_gene: TRBV7-9
CDR3nt: TGTGCCAGCCCGCTTGGGACAGGGGGTGCGGGGGCCAACGTCCTGACTTTC
CDR3aa: CASPLGTGGAGANVLTF

d_gene: NA
abundance: many
len: 13
j_gene: TRBJ2-3
v_gene: TRBV13
CDR3nt: TGTGCCAGCAGCCGAAGGGGGGTGGATACGCAGTATTTT
CDR3aa: CASSRRGVDTQYF

d_gene: NA
abundance: many
len: 15
j_gene: TRBJ2-5
v_gene: TRBV15
CDR3nt: TGTGCCACCAGCCCCCGACCCGGGGCACAAGAGACCCAGTACTTC
CDR3aa: CATSPRPGAQETQYF

d_gene: NA
abundance: NA
len: 15
j_gene: TRBJ2-5
v_gene: TRBV27
CDR3nt: TGTGCCAGCAGTACCTCGCAGGGGAGCCAAGAGACCCAGTACTTC
CDR3aa: CASSTSQGSQETQYF

d_gene: TRBD2
abundance: NA
len: 16
j_gene: TRBJ2-5
v_gene: TRBV3-1
CDR3nt: TGTGCCAGCAGCCGGAGGTTAGCGGGAGGATCCGAGACCCAGTACTTC
CDR3aa: CASSRRLAGGSETQYF

d_gene: TRBD2
abundance: NA
len: 15
j_gene: TRBJ2-7
v_gene: TRBV12-3/TRBV12-4
CDR3nt: TGTGCCAGCACGACCGGGACTAGCGGTATCTACGAGCAGTACTTC
CDR3aa: CASTTGTSGIYEQYF

d_gene: NA
abundance: NA
len: 16
j_gene: TRBJ2-7
v_gene: TRBV11-3
CDR3nt: TGTGCCAGCAGCTGGTGTGGGGGGCGCTTAGAAGACGAGCAGTACTTC
CDR3aa: CASSWCGGRLEDEQYF

d_gene: NA
abundance: few
len: 17
j_gene: TRBJ2-4
v_gene: TRBV21-1
CDR3nt: TGTGCCGGCAGGGGGGTCAGGCTAGCGGGATTCAAAAACATTCAGTACTTC
CDR3aa: CAGRGVRLAGFKNIQYF

d_gene: TRBD2
abundance: NA
len: 15
j_gene: TRBJ2-1
v_gene: TRBV5-1
CDR3nt: TGCGCCAGCAGCGTCAGCGGGGGGGAGAACAATGGGCAGTTCTTC
CDR3aa: CASSVSGGENNGQFF

d_gene: NA
abundance: few
len: 13
j_gene: TRBJ2-3
v_gene: TRBV30
CDR3nt: TGTGCCTGGAGTCGGGGGATGGCAGATACGCAGTATTTT
CDR3aa: CAWSRGMADTQYF

d_gene: NA
abundance: NA
len: 17
j_gene: TRBJ1-5
v_gene: TRBV20-1
CDR3nt: TGCAGTGCTAGAGATCCTTCTTCGACCCCCATCAATCAGCCCCAGCATTTT
CDR3aa: CSARDPSSTPINQPQHF

d_gene: TRBD2
abundance: NA
len: 16
j_gene: TRBJ2-3
v_gene: TRBV20-1
CDR3nt: TGCAGTGCTAGAGAAGGGCGGGAGGGACGCACAGATACGCAGTATTTT
CDR3aa: CSAREGREGRTDTQYF

d_gene: TRBD2
abundance: few
len: 14
j_gene: TRBJ2-7
v_gene: TRBV10-3
CDR3nt: TGTGCCGCCGGAACTAGCGCCATATCCTACGAGCAGTACTTC
CDR3aa: CAAGTSAISYEQYF

d_gene: NA
abundance: many
len: 16
j_gene: TRBJ2-5
v_gene: TRBV5-1
CDR3nt: TGCGCCAGCAGCATTAATCCGGGGGACGGGAGCGAGACCCAGTACTTC
CDR3aa: CASSINPGDGSETQYF

d_gene: TRBD1
abundance: few
len: 14
j_gene: TRBJ1-4
v_gene: TRBV28
CDR3nt: TGTGCCAGCAGACAGGGACAGGGGGATGAAAAACTGTTTTTT
CDR3aa: CASRQGQGDEKLFF

d_gene: NA
abundance: few
len: 16
j_gene: TRBJ2-3
v_gene: TRBV4-1
CDR3nt: TGCGCCAGCAGCCAAGAGGGGGCCGGGAGCACAGATACGCAGTATTTT
CDR3aa: CASSQEGAGSTDTQYF

d_gene: TRBD2
abundance: NA
len: 18
j_gene: TRBJ2-1
v_gene: TRBV6-2/TRBV6-3
CDR3nt: TGTGCCAGCAGTTACTCGAACATTCGGCTAGCGGGGGACAATGAGCAGTTCTTC
CDR3aa: CASSYSNIRLAGDNEQFF

d_gene: TRBD2
abundance: few
len: 16
j_gene: TRBJ2-3
v_gene: TRBV5-5
CDR3nt: TGTGCCAGCAGCTTCGGTACGGGAGGGAGTGGAGATACGCAGTATTTT
CDR3aa: CASSFGTGGSGDTQYF

d_gene: NA
abundance: NA
len: 14
j_gene: TRBJ2-5
v_gene: TRBV18
CDR3nt: TGTGCCAGCTCCCCGTGGACTCCGGCGGGGACCCAGTACTTC
CDR3aa: CASSPWTPAGTQYF

d_gene: TRBD2
abundance: few
len: 17
j_gene: TRBJ2-3
v_gene: TRBV9
CDR3nt: TGTGCCAGCAGCGAGAGAGGGGGACTAGGTACCTCAGATACGCAGTATTTT
CDR3aa: CASSERGGLGTSDTQYF

d_gene: NA
abundance: NA
len: 15
j_gene: TRBJ2-7
v_gene: TRBV5-1
CDR3nt: TGCGCCAGCAGCCCGCAGGGGAGAGAATCCTACGAGCAGTACTTC
CDR3aa: CASSPQGRESYEQYF

d_gene: TRBD2
abundance: NA
len: 15
j_gene: TRBJ2-1
v_gene: TRBV6-4
CDR3nt: TGTGCCAGCAGTGAGAGCGGGGGGTCTTACAATGGGCAGTTCTTC
CDR3aa: CASSESGGSYNGQFF

d_gene: NA
abundance: few
len: 12
j_gene: TRBJ2-7
v_gene: TRBV10-3
CDR3nt: TGTGCCATCAGTGAGCCGAGGTACGAGCAGTACTTC
CDR3aa: CAISEPRYEQYF

d_gene: NA
abundance: many
len: 16
j_gene: TRBJ1-5
v_gene: TRBV4-2
CDR3nt: TGTGCCAGCAGCCACCCCAGTGTAAGGATCAATCAGCCCCAGCATTTT
CDR3aa: CASSHPSVRINQPQHF

d_gene: TRBD1
abundance: NA
len: 14
j_gene: TRBJ2-3
v_gene: TRBV20-1
CDR3nt: TGCAGTGCCCAGACAGGGGTTGGCACAGATACGCAGTATTTT
CDR3aa: CSAQTGVGTDTQYF

d_gene: TRBD2
abundance: NA
len: 17
j_gene: TRBJ2-7
v_gene: TRBV27
CDR3nt: TGTGCCAGCAGTCCAGGTCTAGCGGGAAGACACTCCTACGAGCAGTACTTC
CDR3aa: CASSPGLAGRHSYEQYF

d_gene: TRBD1
abundance: NA
len: 15
j_gene: TRBJ2-1
v_gene: TRBV13
CDR3nt: TGTGCCAGCAGCTGGGGACAGGGGAAATACAATGAGCAGTTCTTC
CDR3aa: CASSWGQGKYNEQFF

d_gene: TRBD2
abundance: NA
len: 16
j_gene: TRBJ2-3
v_gene: TRBV20-1
CDR3nt: TGCAGTGCCCCACCTTCTAGCGGGAGAGGGGCAGATACGCAGTATTTT
CDR3aa: CSAPPSSGRGADTQYF

d_gene: NA
abundance: NA
len: 15
j_gene: TRBJ2-2
v_gene: TRBV11-2
CDR3nt: TGTGCCAGCAGCTTAGTTGCACTAGCCACCGGGGAGCTGTTTTTT
CDR3aa: CASSLVALATGELFF

d_gene: NA
abundance: many
len: 11
j_gene: TRBJ2-1
v_gene: TRBV12-5
CDR3nt: TGTGCTAGTGGTTTCGCTTATGAGCAGTTCTTC
CDR3aa: CASGFAYEQFF

d_gene: NA
abundance: NA
len: 14
j_gene: TRBJ2-3
v_gene: TRBV7-6
CDR3nt: TGTGCCAGCAGCTTAGGCCACCGGCAAGATACGCAGTATTTT
CDR3aa: CASSLGHRQDTQYF

d_gene: TRBD1
abundance: NA
len: 15
j_gene: TRBJ1-2
v_gene: TRBV11-2
CDR3nt: TGTGCCAGCAGCTCACACCGGGACAGGAGCTATGGCTACACCTTC
CDR3aa: CASSSHRDRSYGYTF

d_gene: NA
abundance: NA
len: 12
j_gene: TRBJ1-1
v_gene: TRBV18
CDR3nt: TGTGCCGGCTCGGGAGGTCACACTGAAGCTTTCTTT
CDR3aa: CAGSGGHTEAFF

d_gene: TRBD2
abundance: few
len: 13
j_gene: TRBJ2-1
v_gene: TRBV29-1
CDR3nt: TGCAGCGTACTCCGGGAGGGAGGAGGTGAGCAGTTCTTC
CDR3aa: CSVLREGGGEQFF

d_gene: NA
abundance: NA
len: 11
j_gene: TRBJ1-2
v_gene: TRBV9
CDR3nt: TGTGCCAGCAGCGTAGAGGGGTCCTTCACCTTC
CDR3aa: CASSVEGSFTF